The clone carrying this TCR beta chain has more than one count but fewer than ten. The ends were cut back, 6 bases at V and 11 bases at J, with 14 bases in the middle. Germline V gene lookup returns CDR1 MNHEY and CDR2 SVGAGI. The CDR3 loop spans 13 amino acids. The treatment denotes: roughly 18 received Ad26.COV2.S at low or high dose, single or two shots; 5 received placebo; per-sample allocation not given. Sampling was performed 63 days after the first vaccine or placebo injection. Based in Boston, the donor was an adult of 18-55 years. An Ad26 vector expressing Wuhan-strain SARS-CoV-2 spike served as the vaccine. This record comes from a study of Ad26.COV2.S vaccination and SARS-CoV-2 variants. TCRdb's table, derived via immunoSEQ multiplex PCR, lists solely in-frame clones and lacks some. The top ten clones hold 2.1% of a sample with roughly 320,000 clones, about 82% of them seen once.

The origin of this receptor is a person between 18 and 60 years old who received the Ad26.COV2.S COVID-19 vaccine or a placebo. The chain uses TRBV6-5 and TRBJ1-6, with D tentatively TRBD1 (5 bases). The sequencing used peripheral blood, collected in a trial of Ad26.COV2.S vaccine versus placebo. CDR3 loop: CASSRRDRTPLHF. CDR3 coding DNA: TGTGCCAGCAGCCGCCGGGACCGAACACCCCTCCACTTT.